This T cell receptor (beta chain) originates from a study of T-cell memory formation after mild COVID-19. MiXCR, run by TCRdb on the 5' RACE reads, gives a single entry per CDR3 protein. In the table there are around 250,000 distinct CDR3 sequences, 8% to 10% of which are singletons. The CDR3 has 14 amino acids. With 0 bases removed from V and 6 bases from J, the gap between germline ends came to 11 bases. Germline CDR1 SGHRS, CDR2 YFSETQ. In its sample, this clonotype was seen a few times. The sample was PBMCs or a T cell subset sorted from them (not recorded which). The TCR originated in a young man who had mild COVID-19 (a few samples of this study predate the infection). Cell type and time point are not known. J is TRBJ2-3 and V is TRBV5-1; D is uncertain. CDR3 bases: TGCGCCAGCAGCTTGGAGCTAGGAAGGGATACGCAGTATTTT. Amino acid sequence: CASSLELGRDTQYF.